Below, 5 T cell receptor beta chains from the same sample are listed, as sequenced in a study of PD-L1 blockade in urothelial cancer. The time point was: peripheral blood 6 weeks after treatment start. Measured with immunoSEQ multiplex PCR; TCRdb has only the in-frame clones, and not every one. Of about 38,000 clones listed, around 88% are singletons. The sample was PBMCs, taken around atezolizumab (anti-PD-L1) treatment. The receptors here all came from a man between 60 and 70 years old with urothelial cancer.

This chain uses TRBV30 with TRBJ1-5; possibly TRBD1 for D (5 bases). V dropped 1 base and J dropped 0 bases, with 19 bases sitting between them. Per germline, CDR1 GTSNPN and CDR2 SVGIG (reference sequence). The CDR3 covers 18 residues. CDR3 nucleotide sequence: TGTGCCTGGAGTGGGGGCGTGGGGAAAAGAAATAGCAATCAGCCCCAGCATTTT. This sequence encodes CAWSGGVGKRNSNQPQHF.

The sample holds one count of this clone. The chain has TRBV29-1 and TRBJ1-1; TRBD1 matches 9 bases. With 6 bases clipped from V and 4 bases from J, the junction kept 6 bases outside the gene matches. The CDR3 is 13 amino acids. The germline CDR1 and CDR2 sequences are SQVTM and ANQGSEA. The CDR3 sequence is CSVWTGAGTEAFF. Here the CDR3 DNA reads TGCAGCGTGTGGACAGGGGCGGGCACTGAAGCTTTCTTT.

The chain carries TRBV5-5 and TRBJ1-2, with a weak D call TRBD1 (6 bases). The CDR3 loop spans 15 amino acids. The germline V gene encodes CDR1 SGHKS and CDR2 YYEKEE (reference sequence). The germline V and J ends were trimmed by 0 bases and 2 bases, with 11 bases remaining between them. The chain's CDR3 is CASSLVAQGNYGYTF. The CDR3 bases are TGTGCCAGCAGCTTGGTGGCGCAGGGGAACTATGGCTACACCTTC.

This clone appeared once. This chain connects TRBV19 to TRBJ1-5; TRBD1 might be the D (5 bases). There are 18 residues in the CDR3. V lost 2 bases and J 0 bases, leaving 17 bases between the germline ends. Germline V gene lookup returns CDR1 LNHDA and CDR2 SQIVND (reference sequence). The CDR3 nucleotides are TGTGCCAGTAGTATATGGGGCAGCCGACGTTATAGCAATCAGCCCCAGCATTTT. As protein: CASSIWGSRRYSNQPQHF. The complete variable domain, with remaining parts taken from reference TRBV19 and TRBJ1-5, reads DGGITQSPKYLFRKEGQNVTLSCEQNLNHDAMYWYRQDPGQGLRLIYYSQIVNDFQKGDIAEGYSVSREKKESFPLTVTSAQKNPTAFYLCASSIWGSRRYSNQPQHFGDGTRLSIL.

The chain couples TRBV2 to TRBJ1-2; D might be TRBD1 (6 bases). Germline CDR1 is SNHLY and CDR2 is FYNNEI. The CDR3 has 12 residues. V was trimmed by 7 bases and J by 4 bases, leaving 10 bases between them. The CDR3 bases are TGTGCCAGCACTCACAGGGTCTATGGCTACACCTTC. As protein: CASTHRVYGYTF.